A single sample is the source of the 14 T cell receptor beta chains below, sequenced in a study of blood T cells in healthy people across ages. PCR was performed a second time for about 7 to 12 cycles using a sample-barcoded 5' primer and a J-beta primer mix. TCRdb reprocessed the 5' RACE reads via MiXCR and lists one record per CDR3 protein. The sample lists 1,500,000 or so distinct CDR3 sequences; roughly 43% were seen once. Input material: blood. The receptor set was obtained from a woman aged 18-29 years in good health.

CDR3 sequence reads: CASSLRDRRWDEQYF. CDR3 bases: TGTGCCAGCAGCTTGCGGGACAGGCGGTGGGACGAGCAGTACTTC. The chain carries TRBV9 and TRBJ2-4; 8 nucleotides line up with TRBD1. Judging by the DNA end, TRBJ2-7 fits better; the J call may be wrong. The germline CDR1 and CDR2 sequences are SGDLS and YYNGEE. The length of the CDR3 is 15 residues.

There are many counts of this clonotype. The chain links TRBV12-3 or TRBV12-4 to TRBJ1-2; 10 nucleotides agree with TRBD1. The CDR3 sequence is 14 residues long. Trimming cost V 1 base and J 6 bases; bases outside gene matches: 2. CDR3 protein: CASSLGTGGNGYTF. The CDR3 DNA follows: TGTGCCAGCAGTTTAGGGACAGGGGGGAATGGCTACACCTTC.

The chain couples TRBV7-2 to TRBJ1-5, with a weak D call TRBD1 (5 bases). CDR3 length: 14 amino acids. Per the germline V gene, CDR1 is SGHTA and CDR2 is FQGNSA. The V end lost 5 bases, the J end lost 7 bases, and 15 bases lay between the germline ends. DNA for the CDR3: TGTGCCAGCAGCCCCGGGGGTGGGAAACAGCCCCAGCATTTT. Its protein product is CASSPGGGKQPQHF. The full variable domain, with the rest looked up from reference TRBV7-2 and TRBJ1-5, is GAGVSQSPSNKVTEKGKDVELRCDPISGHTALYWYRQSLGQGLEFLIYFQGNSAPDKSGLPSDRFSAERTGGSVSTLTIQRTQQEDSAVYLCASSPGGGKQPQHFGDGTRLSIL.

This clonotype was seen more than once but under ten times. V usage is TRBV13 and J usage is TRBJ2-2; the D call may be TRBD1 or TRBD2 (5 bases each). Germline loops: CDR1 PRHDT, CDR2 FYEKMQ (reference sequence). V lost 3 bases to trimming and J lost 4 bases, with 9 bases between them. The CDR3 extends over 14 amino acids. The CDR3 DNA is TGTGCCAGCAGCTTCGAGGGACCCACCGGGGAGCTGTTTTTT. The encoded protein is CASSFEGPTGELFF.

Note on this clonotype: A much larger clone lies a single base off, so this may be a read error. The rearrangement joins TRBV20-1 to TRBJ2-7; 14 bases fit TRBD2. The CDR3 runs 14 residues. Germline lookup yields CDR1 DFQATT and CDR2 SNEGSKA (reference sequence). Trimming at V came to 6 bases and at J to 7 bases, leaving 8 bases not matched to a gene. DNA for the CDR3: TGCAGTGCCGGGACTAGCGGGAGCAAAGATGAGCAGTACTTC. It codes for CSAGTSGSKDEQYF.

The CDR3 DNA reads TGCGCCAGCAGCCATGCTACCGGGGGGGCCTACGAGCAGTACTTC. It is translated as CASSHATGGAYEQYF. The rearrangement links TRBV4-3 to TRBJ2-4; 8 nucleotides line up with TRBD2. Gene TRBJ2-7 matches the end of the DNA better, so the J call may be wrong. The CDR3 has 15 amino acids. Germline V gene lookup returns CDR1 LGHNA and CDR2 YSLEER.

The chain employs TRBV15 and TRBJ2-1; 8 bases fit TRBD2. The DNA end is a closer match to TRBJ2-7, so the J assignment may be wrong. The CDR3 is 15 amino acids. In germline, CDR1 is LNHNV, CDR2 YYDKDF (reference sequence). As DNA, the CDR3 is TGTGCCACCAGCAGAGGAGCGGGGGCCTACAATGAGCAGTACTTC. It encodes CATSRGAGAYNEQYF.

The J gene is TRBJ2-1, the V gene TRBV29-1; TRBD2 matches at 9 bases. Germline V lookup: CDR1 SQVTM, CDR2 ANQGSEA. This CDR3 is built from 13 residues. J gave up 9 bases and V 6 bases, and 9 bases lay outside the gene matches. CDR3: CSVKGLALGEQFF. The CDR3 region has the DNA TGCAGCGTGAAGGGACTAGCCCTCGGTGAGCAGTTCTTC.

CDR3 nucleotides: TGTGCCACCAGCAGTGGAACAGGGGAGGTAGAGACCCAGTACTTC. Its protein is CATSSGTGEVETQYF. The J gene is TRBJ2-5, the V gene TRBV15; D perhaps matches TRBD1 (7 bases). Germline V gene data show CDR1 as LNHNV and CDR2 as YYDKDF (reference sequence). This CDR3 is 15 amino acids long. V was clipped by 3 bases and J by 4 bases, with 15 bases between them.

Here the CDR3 DNA reads TGCGCCAGCAGCCTTAGCGGAGGGGGCTTGGATACGCAGTATTTT. This encodes CASSLSGGGLDTQYF. The chain is built from TRBV5-1 and TRBJ2-3; tentative D call: TRBD1 (7 bases). Trimming removed 4 bases at V and 6 bases at J, with 18 bases between. Germline V CDR1 and CDR2: SGHRS, YFSETQ. The CDR3 extends over 15 amino acids.

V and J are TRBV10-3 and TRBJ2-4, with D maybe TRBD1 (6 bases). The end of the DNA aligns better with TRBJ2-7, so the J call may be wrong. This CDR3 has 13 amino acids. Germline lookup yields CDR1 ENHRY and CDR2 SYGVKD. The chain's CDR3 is CATADSTTYEQYF. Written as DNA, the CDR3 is TGTGCCACCGCGGACAGTACCACCTACGAGCAGTACTTC.

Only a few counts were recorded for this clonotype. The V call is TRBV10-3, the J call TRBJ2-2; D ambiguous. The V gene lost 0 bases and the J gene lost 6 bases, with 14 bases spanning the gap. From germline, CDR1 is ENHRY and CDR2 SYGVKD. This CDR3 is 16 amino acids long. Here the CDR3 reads CAISESGRASAGELFF. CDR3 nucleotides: TGTGCCATCAGTGAGTCCGGTAGGGCGAGCGCCGGGGAGCTGTTTTTT.

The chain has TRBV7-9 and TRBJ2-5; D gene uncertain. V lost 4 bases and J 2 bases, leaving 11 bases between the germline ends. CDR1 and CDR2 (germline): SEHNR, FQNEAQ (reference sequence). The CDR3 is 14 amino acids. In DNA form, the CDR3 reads TGTGCCAGCAGCTCTCCGACTTTTCAAGAGACCCAGTACTTC. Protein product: CASSSPTFQETQYF.

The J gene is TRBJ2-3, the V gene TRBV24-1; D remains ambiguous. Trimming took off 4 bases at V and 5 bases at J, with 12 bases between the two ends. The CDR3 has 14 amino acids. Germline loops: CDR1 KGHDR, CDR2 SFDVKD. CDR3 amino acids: CATSEPPGEDTQYF. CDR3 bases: TGTGCCACCAGTGAGCCTCCAGGAGAAGATACGCAGTATTTT.